This TCR beta chain was sequenced during a study of blood T cell repertoires in COVID-19. Background on the study: The study drew acute and convalescent COVID-19 samples from the United States, Italy and Spain. Sources were T cells, B-cell-depleted T cells, or PBMCs; the material itself was cDNA or gDNA.

Per the authors' pipeline: Estimated nucleated cell counts came from reference gene primer amplification. Sequencing used immunoSEQ multiplex PCR; TCRdb keeps in-frame clones, though not all of them. For V, J and clone size, that table is used; D and trimming come from the DNA. The sample contains approximately 340,000 clones, around four fifths of which appear only once. The germline V and J ends were trimmed by 3 bases and 6 bases, with 12 bases remaining between them. CDR1 and CDR2 from the germline V gene are MGHRA and YSYEKL. The CDR3 length is 14 residues. This receptor was taken from a man aged 30 to 39 with active or convalescent COVID-19. The chain combines TRBV4-1 with TRBJ2-1; D possibly corresponds to TRBD2 (7 bases). The sequenced sample was peripheral blood. The CDR3 nucleotides read TGCGCCAGCAGCCATGCGGGGGCTGGCAATGAGCAGTTCTTC. Its protein product is CASSHAGAGNEQFF.